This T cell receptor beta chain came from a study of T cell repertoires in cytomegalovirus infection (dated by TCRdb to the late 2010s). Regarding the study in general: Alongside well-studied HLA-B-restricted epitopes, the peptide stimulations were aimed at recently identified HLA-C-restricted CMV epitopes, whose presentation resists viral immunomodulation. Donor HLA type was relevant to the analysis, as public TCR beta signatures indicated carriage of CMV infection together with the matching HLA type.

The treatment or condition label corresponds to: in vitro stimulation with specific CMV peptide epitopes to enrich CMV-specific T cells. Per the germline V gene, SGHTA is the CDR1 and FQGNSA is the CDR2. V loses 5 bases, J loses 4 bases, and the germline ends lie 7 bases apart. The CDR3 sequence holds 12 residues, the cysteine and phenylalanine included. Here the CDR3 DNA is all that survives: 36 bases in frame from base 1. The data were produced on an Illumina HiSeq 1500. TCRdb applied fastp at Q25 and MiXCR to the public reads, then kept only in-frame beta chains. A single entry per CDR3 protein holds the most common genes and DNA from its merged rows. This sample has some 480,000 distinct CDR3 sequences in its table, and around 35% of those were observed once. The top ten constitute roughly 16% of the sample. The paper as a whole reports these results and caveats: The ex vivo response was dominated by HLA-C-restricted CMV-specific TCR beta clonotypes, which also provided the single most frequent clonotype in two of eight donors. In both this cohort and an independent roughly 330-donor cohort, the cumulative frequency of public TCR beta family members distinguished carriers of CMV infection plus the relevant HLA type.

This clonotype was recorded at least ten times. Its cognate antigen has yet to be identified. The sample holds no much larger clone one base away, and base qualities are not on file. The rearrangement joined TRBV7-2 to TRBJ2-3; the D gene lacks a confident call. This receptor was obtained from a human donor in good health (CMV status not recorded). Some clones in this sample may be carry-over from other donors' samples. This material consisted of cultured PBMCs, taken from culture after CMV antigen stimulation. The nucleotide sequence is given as TGTGCCAGCAGCCCCCGCTCAGATACGCAGTATTTT. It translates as CASSPRSDTQYF. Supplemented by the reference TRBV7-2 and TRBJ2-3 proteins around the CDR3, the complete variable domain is GAGVSQSPSNKVTEKGKDVELRCDPISGHTALYWYRQSLGQGLEFLIYFQGNSAPDKSGLPSDRFSAERTGGSVSTLTIQRTQQEDSAVYLCASSPRSDTQYFGPGTRLTVL.